This T cell receptor beta chain was retrieved from a study of molecular identifiers for immune sequencing clone quantification. Germline V gives CDR1 DFQATT, CDR2 SNEGSKA (reference sequence). Trimming removed 5 bases at V and 3 bases at J, with 17 bases between. This CDR3 has 14 amino acids. This clonotype appeared many times. Previously described methods and listed TCR primers were employed for the bulk TCR libraries. TCRdb itself ran the PCR reads through MiXCR, one entry per CDR3 protein. The table records about 640,000 distinct CDR3 sequences, nearly 20% of them present only once. The sequence was collected from a human donor in good health. Some libraries in this study had Jurkat cell RNA spiked in. The sample comprised naive CD8+ T cells from blood, with Jurkat cell RNA spiked in. The subset here: FACS-sorted CD8+CD4-CCR7+CD45RA+ naive T cells. The chain has TRBV20-1 and TRBJ2-7; D not certain. In DNA, the CDR3 is TGCAGTGCTTACCCAGACCTAGGCCGCTACGAGCAGTACTTC. This codes for CSAYPDLGRYEQYF.